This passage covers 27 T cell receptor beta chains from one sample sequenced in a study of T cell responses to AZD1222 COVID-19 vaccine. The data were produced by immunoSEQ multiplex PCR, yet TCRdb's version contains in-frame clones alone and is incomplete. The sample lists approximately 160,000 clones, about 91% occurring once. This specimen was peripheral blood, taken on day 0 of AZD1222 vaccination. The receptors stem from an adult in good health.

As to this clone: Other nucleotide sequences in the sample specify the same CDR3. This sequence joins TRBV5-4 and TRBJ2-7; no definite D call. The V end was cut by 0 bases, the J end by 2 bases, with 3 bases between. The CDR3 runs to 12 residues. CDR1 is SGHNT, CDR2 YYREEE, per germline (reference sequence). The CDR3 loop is CASSLEPYEQYF. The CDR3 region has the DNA TGTGCCAGCAGCTTGGAACCCTACGAGCAGTACTTC.

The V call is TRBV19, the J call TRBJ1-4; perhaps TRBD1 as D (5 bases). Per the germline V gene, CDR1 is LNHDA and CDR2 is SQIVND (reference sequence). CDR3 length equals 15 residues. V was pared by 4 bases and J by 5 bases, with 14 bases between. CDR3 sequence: CASSSGTSANEKLFF. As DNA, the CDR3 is TGTGCCAGTAGTAGCGGGACTTCGGCAAATGAAAAACTGTTTTTT.

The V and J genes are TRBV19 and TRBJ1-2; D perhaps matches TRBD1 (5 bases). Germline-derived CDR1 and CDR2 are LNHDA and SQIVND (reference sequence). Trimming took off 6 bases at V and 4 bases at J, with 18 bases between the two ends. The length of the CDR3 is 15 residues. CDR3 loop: CASSLPLGRAYGYTF. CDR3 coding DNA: TGTGCCAGTAGCCTCCCATTGGGCAGGGCCTATGGCTACACCTTC.

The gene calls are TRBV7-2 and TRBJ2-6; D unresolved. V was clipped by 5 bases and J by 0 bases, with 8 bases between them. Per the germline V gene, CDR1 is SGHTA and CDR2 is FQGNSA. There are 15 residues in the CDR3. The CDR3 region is CASSLLLSGANVLTF. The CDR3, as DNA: TGTGCCAGCAGCCTCCTCCTCTCTGGGGCCAACGTCCTGACTTTC.

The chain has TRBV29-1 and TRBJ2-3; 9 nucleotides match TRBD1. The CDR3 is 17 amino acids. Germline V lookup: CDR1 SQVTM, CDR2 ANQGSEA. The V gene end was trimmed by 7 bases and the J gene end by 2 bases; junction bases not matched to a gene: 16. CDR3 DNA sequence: TGCAGCGCGAATGCGGGACAGGGTTGGCGAGTCACAGATACGCAGTATTTT. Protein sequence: CSANAGQGWRVTDTQYF.

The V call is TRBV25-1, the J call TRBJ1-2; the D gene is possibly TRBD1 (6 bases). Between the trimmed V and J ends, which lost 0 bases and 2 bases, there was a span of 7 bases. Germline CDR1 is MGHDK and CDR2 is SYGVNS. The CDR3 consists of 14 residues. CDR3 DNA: TGTGCCAGCAGTGAATACGGACAGAACTATGGCTACACCTTC. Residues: CASSEYGQNYGYTF.

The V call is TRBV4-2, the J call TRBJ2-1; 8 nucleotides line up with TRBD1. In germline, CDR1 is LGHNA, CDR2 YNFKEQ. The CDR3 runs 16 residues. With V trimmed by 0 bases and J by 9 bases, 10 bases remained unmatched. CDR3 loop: CASSQESGQGFIEQFF. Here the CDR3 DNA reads TGTGCCAGCAGCCAAGAGTCCGGACAGGGTTTTATTGAGCAGTTCTTC.

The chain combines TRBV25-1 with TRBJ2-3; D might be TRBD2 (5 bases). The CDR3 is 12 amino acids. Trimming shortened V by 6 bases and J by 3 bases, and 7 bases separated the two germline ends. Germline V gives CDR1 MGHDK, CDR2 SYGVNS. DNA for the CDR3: TGTGCCAGCAGACGAGGGACAGATACGCAGTATTTT. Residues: CASRRGTDTQYF.

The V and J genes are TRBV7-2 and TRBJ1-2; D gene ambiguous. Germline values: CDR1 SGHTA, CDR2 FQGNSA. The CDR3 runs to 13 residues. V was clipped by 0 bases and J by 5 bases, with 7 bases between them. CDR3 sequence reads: CASSLAGDYGYTF. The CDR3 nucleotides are TGTGCCAGCAGCTTAGCGGGAGATTATGGCTACACCTTC.

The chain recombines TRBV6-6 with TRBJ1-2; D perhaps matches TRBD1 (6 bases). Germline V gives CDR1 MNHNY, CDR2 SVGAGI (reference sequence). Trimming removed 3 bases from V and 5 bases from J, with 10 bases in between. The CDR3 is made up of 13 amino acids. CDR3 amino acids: CASSYPGAYGYTF. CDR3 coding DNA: TGTGCCAGCAGTTATCCGGGGGCGTATGGCTACACCTTC.

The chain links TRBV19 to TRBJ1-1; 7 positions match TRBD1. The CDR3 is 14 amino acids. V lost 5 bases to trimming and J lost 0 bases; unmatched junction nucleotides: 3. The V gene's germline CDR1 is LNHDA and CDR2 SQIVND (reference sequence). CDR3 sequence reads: CASSRDSLNTEAFF. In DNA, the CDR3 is TGTGCCAGTAGTCGGGACAGCTTGAACACTGAAGCTTTCTTT. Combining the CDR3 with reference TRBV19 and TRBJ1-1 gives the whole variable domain DGGITQSPKYLFRKEGQNVTLSCEQNLNHDAMYWYRQDPGQGLRLIYYSQIVNDFQKGDIAEGYSVSREKKESFPLTVTSAQKNPTAFYLCASSRDSLNTEAFFGQGTRLTVV.

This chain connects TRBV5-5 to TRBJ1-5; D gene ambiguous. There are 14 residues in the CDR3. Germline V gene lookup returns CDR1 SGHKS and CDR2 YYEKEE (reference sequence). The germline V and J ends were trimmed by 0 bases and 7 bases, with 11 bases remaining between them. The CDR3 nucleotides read TGTGCCAGCAGCTTGGCGTCAGGAGGGCAGCCCCAGCATTTT. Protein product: CASSLASGGQPQHF.

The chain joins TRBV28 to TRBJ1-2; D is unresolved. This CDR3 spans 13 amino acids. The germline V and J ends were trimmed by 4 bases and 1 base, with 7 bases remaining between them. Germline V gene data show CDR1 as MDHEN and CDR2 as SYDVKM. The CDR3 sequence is CASSYAGNYGYTF. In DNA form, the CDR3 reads TGTGCCAGCAGTTACGCGGGTAACTATGGCTACACCTTC.

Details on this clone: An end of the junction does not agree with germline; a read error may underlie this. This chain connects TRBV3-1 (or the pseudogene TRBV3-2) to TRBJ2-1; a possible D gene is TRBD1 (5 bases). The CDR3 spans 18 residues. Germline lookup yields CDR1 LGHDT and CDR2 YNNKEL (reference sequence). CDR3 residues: CASNQKSRGHSSYNEQFF. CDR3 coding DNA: TGTGCCAGCAACCAAAAGTCACGAGGACACAGCTCCTACAATGAGCAGTTCTTC.

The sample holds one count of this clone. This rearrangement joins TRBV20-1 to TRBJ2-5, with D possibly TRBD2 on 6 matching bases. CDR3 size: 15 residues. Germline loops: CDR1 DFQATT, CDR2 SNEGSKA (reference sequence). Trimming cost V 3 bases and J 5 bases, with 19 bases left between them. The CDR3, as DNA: TGCAGTGCTAGTAGGGCGGGGCTGCCGTGGGAGACCCAGTACTTC. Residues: CSASRAGLPWETQYF.

Written as DNA, the CDR3 is TGTGCCAGTAGTACCCGAGTGAACACTGAAGCTTTCTTT. Residues: CASSTRVNTEAFF. The chain carries TRBV19 and TRBJ1-1, with D hard to call. CDR3 length equals 13 residues. Trimming removed 4 bases from V and 0 bases from J, with 6 bases in between. Germline assignment: CDR1 LNHDA and CDR2 SQIVND (reference sequence).

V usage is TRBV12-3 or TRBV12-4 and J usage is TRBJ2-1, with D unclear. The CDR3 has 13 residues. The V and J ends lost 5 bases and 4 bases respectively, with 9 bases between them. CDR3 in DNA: TGTGCCAGCAGTCCCGGAAGTTACAATGAGCAGTTCTTC. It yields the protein CASSPGSYNEQFF.

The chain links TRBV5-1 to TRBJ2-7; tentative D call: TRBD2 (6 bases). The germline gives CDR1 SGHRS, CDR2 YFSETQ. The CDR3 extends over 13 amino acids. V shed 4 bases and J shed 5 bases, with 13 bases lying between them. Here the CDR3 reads CASSQFSGDEQYF. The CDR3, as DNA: TGCGCCAGCAGCCAATTTAGCGGTGACGAGCAGTACTTC.

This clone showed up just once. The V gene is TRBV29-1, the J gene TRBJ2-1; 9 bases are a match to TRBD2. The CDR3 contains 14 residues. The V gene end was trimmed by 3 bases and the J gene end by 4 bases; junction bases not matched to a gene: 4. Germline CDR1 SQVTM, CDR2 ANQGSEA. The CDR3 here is CSVDTSGFYNEQFF. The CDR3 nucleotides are TGCAGCGTTGATACTAGCGGGTTTTACAATGAGCAGTTCTTC.

The CDR3 region is CASSTGQGITDTQYF. CDR3 nucleotides: TGTGCCAGCAGTACCGGACAGGGGATAACAGATACGCAGTATTTT. The chain employs TRBV6-5 and TRBJ2-3, with TRBD1 identical over 9 bases. The CDR3 loop spans 15 amino acids. Losses at the gene ends were 5 bases for V and 3 bases for J; bases not matched to a gene: 6. The germline gives CDR1 MNHEY, CDR2 SVGAGI.

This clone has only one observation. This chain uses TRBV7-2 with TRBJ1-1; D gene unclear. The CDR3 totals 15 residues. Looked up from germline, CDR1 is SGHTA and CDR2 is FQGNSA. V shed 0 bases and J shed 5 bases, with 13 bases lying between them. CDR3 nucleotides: TGTGCCAGCAGCTTAGCCTATCGGCGGGGAACTGAAGCTTTCTTT. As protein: CASSLAYRRGTEAFF. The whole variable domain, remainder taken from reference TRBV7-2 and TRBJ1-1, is GAGVSQSPSNKVTEKGKDVELRCDPISGHTALYWYRQSLGQGLEFLIYFQGNSAPDKSGLPSDRFSAERTGGSVSTLTIQRTQQEDSAVYLCASSLAYRRGTEAFFGQGTRLTVV.

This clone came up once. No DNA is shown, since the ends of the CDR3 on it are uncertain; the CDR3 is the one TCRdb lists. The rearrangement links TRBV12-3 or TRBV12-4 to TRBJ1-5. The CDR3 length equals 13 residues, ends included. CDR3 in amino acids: CASSSLRGRPQHF.

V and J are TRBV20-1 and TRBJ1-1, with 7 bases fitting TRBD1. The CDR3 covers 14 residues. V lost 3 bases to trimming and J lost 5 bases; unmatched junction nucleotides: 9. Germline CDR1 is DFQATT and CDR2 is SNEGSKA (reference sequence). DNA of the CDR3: TGCAGTGCTAGTCGTCCAGGGGGGAGGACTGAAGCTTTCTTT. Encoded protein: CSASRPGGRTEAFF.

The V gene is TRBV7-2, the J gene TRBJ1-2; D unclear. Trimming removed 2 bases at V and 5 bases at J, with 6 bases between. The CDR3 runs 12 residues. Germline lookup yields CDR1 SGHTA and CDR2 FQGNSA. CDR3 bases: TGTGCCAGCAGCTTAACGGGGTATGGCTACACCTTC. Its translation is CASSLTGYGYTF. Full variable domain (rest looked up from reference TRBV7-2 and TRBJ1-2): GAGVSQSPSNKVTEKGKDVELRCDPISGHTALYWYRQSLGQGLEFLIYFQGNSAPDKSGLPSDRFSAERTGGSVSTLTIQRTQQEDSAVYLCASSLTGYGYTFGSGTRLTVV.

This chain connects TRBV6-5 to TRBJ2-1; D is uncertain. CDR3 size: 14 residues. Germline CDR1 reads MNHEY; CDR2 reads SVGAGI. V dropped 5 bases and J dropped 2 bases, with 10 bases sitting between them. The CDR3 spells CASSQDRTYNEQFF. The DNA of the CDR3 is TGTGCCAGCAGTCAGGACCGCACCTACAATGAGCAGTTCTTC.

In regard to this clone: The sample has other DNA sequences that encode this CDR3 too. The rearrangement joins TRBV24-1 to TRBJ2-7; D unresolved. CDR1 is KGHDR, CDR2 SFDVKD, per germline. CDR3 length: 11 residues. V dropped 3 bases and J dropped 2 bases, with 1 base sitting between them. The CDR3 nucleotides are TGTGCCACCAGTGATACCTACGAGCAGTACTTC. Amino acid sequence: CATSDTYEQYF.

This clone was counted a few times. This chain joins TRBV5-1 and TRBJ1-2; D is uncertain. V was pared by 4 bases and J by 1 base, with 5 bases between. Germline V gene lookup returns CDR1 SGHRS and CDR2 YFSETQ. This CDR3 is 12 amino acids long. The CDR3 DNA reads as TGCGCCAGCAGCCCGGATAACTATGGCTACACCTTC. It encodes CASSPDNYGYTF.